This T cell receptor beta chain was sequenced in a study of T and B cells in COVID-19 patients. Blood genomic DNA input for TRB amplification was about 240-550 ng. The study, taken as a whole, reports: At recovery TRB diversity and richness exceeded healthy donors, after highly clonal active COVID-19 repertoires. Exclusive to the recovered cohort were 2,000 to 2,500 TCR clusters, a few dozen of them with low generation probability.

Notes on this clonotype: Its antigen is undetermined.

Multiplex PCR with BIOMED2 TRB-A/B primer pools amplified TRB rearrangements. TCRdb processed the multiplex PCR reads anew with MiXCR; each CDR3 protein has one entry. In the table there are about 22,000 distinct CDR3 sequences, approximately 28% of which are singletons. Germline values: CDR1 MNHEY, CDR2 SVGAGI. The V and J ends lost 5 bases and 1 base respectively, with 11 bases between them. This CDR3 is built from 14 residues. The chain recombines TRBV6-5 with TRBJ1-1, with D tentatively TRBD1 (6 bases). The TCR sequence derives from a human donor who had recovered from COVID-19. The specimen was blood. CDR3 loop: CASSLRTENTEAFF. DNA of the CDR3: TGTGCCAGCAGTCTTCGGACAGAGAACACTGAAGCTTTCTTT.